This T cell receptor (beta chain) was captured by sequencing in a study of blood T cells in healthy people across ages. A J-beta primer mix and a sample-barcoded 5' primer were used in a second PCR of roughly 7 to 12 cycles. Using its own MiXCR run on the 5' RACE reads, TCRdb lists one record per CDR3 protein. Of 850,000 or so distinct CDR3 sequences listed, more than 25% are singletons. Material for sequencing was blood. The sequence derives from a woman aged 80 or over in good health.

The CDR3: CASSDRVGPAEAFF. As DNA, the CDR3 is TGCGCCAGCAGTGACCGGGTGGGCCCCGCTGAAGCTTTCTTT. V and J are TRBV10-1 and TRBJ1-1; no reliable D call. The CDR3 extends over 14 amino acids. V shed 3 bases and J shed 6 bases, with 14 bases lying between them. The germline V gene encodes CDR1 WNHNN and CDR2 SYGVQD (reference sequence).